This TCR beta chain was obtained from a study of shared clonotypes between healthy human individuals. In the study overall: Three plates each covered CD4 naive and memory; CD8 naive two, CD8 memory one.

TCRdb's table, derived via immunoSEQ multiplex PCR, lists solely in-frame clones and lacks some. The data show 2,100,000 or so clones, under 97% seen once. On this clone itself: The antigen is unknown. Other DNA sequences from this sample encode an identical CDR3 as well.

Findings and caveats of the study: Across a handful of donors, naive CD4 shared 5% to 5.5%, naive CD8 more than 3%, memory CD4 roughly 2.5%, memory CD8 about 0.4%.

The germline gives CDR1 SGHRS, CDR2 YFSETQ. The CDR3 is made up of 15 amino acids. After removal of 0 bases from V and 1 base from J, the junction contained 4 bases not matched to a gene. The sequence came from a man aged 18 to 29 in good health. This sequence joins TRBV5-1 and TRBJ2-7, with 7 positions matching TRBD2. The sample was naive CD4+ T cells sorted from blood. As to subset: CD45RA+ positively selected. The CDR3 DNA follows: TGCGCCAGCAGCTTGGGACTAGCTTCTTCCTACGAGCAGTACTTC. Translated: CASSLGLASSYEQYF.